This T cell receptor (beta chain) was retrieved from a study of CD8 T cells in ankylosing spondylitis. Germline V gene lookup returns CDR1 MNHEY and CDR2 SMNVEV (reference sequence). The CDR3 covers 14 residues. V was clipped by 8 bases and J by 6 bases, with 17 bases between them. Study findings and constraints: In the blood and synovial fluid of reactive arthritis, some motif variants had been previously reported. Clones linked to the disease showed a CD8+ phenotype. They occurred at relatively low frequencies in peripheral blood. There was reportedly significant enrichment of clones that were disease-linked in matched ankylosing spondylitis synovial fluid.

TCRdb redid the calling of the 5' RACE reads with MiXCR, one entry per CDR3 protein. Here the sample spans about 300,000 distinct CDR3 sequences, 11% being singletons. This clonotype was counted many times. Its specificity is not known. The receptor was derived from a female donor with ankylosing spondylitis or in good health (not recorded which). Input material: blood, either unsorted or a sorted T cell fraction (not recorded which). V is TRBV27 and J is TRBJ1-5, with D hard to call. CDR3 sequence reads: CASGNDPVGQPQHF. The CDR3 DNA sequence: TGTGCCAGCGGAAATGACCCCGTCGGTCAGCCCCAGCATTTT.